The rows below give T cell receptor beta chains drawn from one sample of a study of blood T cell repertoires in COVID-19. Produced via immunoSEQ multiplex PCR; TCRdb's table is partial and in-frame only. The table shows tens of thousands of clones, with 70% to 80% occurring only once. The material sequenced was peripheral blood. The receptors shown here come from a human donor in a cohort sampled during active COVID-19. Each CDR3 is given with its conserved first and last residue. The D gene is left open where the match is weak.

length	D	V	J	CDR3
14	.	TRBV7-2	TRBJ2-7	CASSLGGQTYEQYF
16	.	TRBV6-6	TRBJ2-2	CASSYSTGLNTGELFF
15	TRBD2	TRBV4-2	TRBJ2-7	CASSQPGLAGDEQYF
18	.	TRBV18	TRBJ1-3	CASSPLLSTGKAGNTIYF
13	TRBD2	TRBV12-3/TRBV12-4	TRBJ2-7	CASARGASYEQYF
14	.	TRBV2	TRBJ1-4	CASSLDRMGEKLFF
14	.	TRBV2	TRBJ1-5	CASTTRGGYQPQHF
17	.	TRBV5-6	TRBJ2-5	CASSPLKGQRGQETQYF
17	TRBD1	TRBV9	TRBJ2-5	CASSKGEQQGAGETQYF
13	.	TRBV7-9	TRBJ2-1	CASSYDNLNEQFF
15	TRBD1	TRBV14	TRBJ2-1	CASSQGDRNYNEQFF
17	TRBD2	TRBV3-1/TRBV3-2	TRBJ2-5	CASSQDRRAGEQETQYF
13	TRBD1	TRBV3-1/TRBV3-2	TRBJ1-2	CASSQATGLGYTF
14	TRBD2	TRBV19	TRBJ2-5	CASSIRAGEETQYF
14	.	TRBV18	TRBJ1-2	CASSLNPGNYGYTF
16	TRBD2	TRBV19	TRBJ2-5	CASSAGLAGYQETQYF
16	TRBD2	TRBV7-9	TRBJ2-7	CASSSHSGSLTYEQYF
15	TRBD1	TRBV5-6	TRBJ2-7	CASSWGTGDGYEQYF
14	.	TRBV28	TRBJ1-4	CASGSTGEGEKLFF
16	.	TRBV6-5	TRBJ2-2	CASSYSGTRGTGELFF
15	TRBD1	TRBV5-1	TRBJ2-3	CASSLRDRGTDTQYF
12	.	TRBV6-2/TRBV6-3	TRBJ1-1	CASSVRGTEAFF
16	.	TRBV7-2	TRBJ1-4	CASSSRQFSLGIKLFF
13	.	TRBV28	TRBJ2-5	CASSLTGEETQYF